Reported below is one T cell receptor (beta chain). Its target antigen remains unknown. No base qualities exist here, and no much larger clone lies one base off it. Sequences GTSNPN (CDR1) and SVGIG (CDR2) are obtained from the germline V gene (reference sequence). From the cysteine up to the phenylalanine, the CDR3 has a length of 14 residues. The CDR3 DNA has 42 bases and is translated from base 1. V and J lose 2 bases and 0 bases, and a span of 10 bases separates them. The method was the immunoSEQ multiplex PCR assay. The multiplex PCR relied on a mix of 60 forward primers for TCR Vbeta segments and 13 reverse primers for TCR Jbeta segments. The CDR3 region of rearranged TCR beta genes was amplified from genomic DNA by a multiplex PCR assay. On the Illumina HiSeq System, the amplified TCR beta libraries were sequenced as 87-base-pair reads. Per the source publication's procedure: Across the roughly 640 repertoires, a later analysis counted some 80 million unique TCR beta chains, around 11 million of which were shared by at least two donors. Raw reads were error-corrected and collapsed into unique sequences by a nearest-neighbor algorithm in which closely related sequences were merged to remove PCR and sequencing errors. V, D and J gene segments were assigned by aligning CDR3 sequences to IMGT reference sequences. Each retained sequence needed at least a six-nucleotide match to both a V gene segment and a J gene segment. Rearrangements were called productive when the CDR3 lacked stop codons and stayed in frame with V and J; all others were non-productive. Following IMGT convention, CDR3 was defined as the stretch from the second conserved V-encoded cysteine up to the conserved J-encoded phenylalanine. The earlier analysis of about 500 of the donors excluded sequences that lacked an unambiguous match to a single V gene segment. An earlier analysis of 550 to 650 of the donors classified V segments as functional when productive rearrangements were above 56.7% and as segregating when the standard deviation between donors was above 5%. A statistical classification framework was built for diagnosing cytomegalovirus status from the catalog of TCR beta chain sequences. V and J gene assignment, in a later analysis, came from comparing TCR nucleotide sequences with IMGT/GENE-DB human TR gene sequences. The TCRdist pipeline was used in a later analysis to assign CDR3 sequences and most-parsimonious VDJ recombination scenarios. In a later analysis, each TCR beta chain was defined by its CDR3 amino acid sequence together with its V-gene family, and reads lacking a unique V-gene family were excluded. To address suspected cross-contamination and a sequencing artifact, a later analysis removed roughly 640 highly shared, low-generation-probability nucleotide sequences. For each public chain, a later analysis derived a clonal expansion index from normalized ranks of inferred template counts within each repertoire. In a later analysis, generation probabilities were computed with a VDJ recombination model fitted to out-of-frame rearrangements, and the resulting probabilities were checked against IGoR. In a later analysis, TCR-TCR, TCR-HLA and TCR-CMV co-occurrence was scored with hypergeometric tests, and a repertoire-size bias correction was applied to TCR pairs. False discovery rates were estimated in a later analysis by permuting HLA or CMV assignments 20 times. In a later analysis, co-occurring TCRs were grouped with DBSCAN, and TCRdist sequence similarity was added when clustering was performed within HLA-allele-positive subsets. For co-occurrence clustering, repertoires with fewer than 30,000 or more than 120,000 public chains were excluded, along with five or six repertoires with anomalous nucleotide sharing. Drawn from immuneACCESS, this table holds only the in-frame rearrangements with V and J called that TCRdb kept. Clones are partly lost; checked studies trace under half to an unresolved V gene and leave the rest unexplained. V and J calls plus clone size are reproduced from that table; the DNA served to infer D and trimming. The sample table records 100,000 to 150,000 clones; approximately 80% of these occur just once. Of the sample, roughly 13% falls within the top ten clones.

The cohort comprised fewer than 750 healthy bone marrow donors. At the time of sampling, every cohort member was nominally healthy, though immune exposures that went unrecorded were likely present. The donor tested CMV seropositive and was one of the 289 seropositive cohort members. Each donor provided a peripheral blood sample, and peripheral blood mononuclear cells were used for TCR beta sequencing. Genomic DNA extraction from the blood cell samples was performed with the Qiagen DNeasy Blood Extraction Kit. This sample is drawn from a study of cytomegalovirus exposure and HLA in healthy donors (dated by TCRdb to about 2017). At the level of the whole study: In an earlier analysis of roughly 500 of the donors, 276 Gb of sequence data and about 110 million unique TCR beta sequences from some 170 million T cells were reported. A later analysis re-examined previously published TCR beta repertoires from just over 650 donors and added high-resolution HLA genotyping to investigate patterns of TCR occurrence. All discovery cohort repertoires had been generated using a single sequencing platform. A later genetic analysis used genome-wide SNP genotypes for about 60% of the 666 donors, treating that subset as a discovery cohort. An earlier analysis of several hundred of the donors used high-throughput TCR beta sequencing to judge whether each TCR beta V gene segment behaved as functional or pseudogenic. The number of typed donors differed by locus: about 629-630 for A, B, C, DRB1 and DQB1; approximately 520 for DQA1; 606 for DPA1; and around 490 for DPB1. High-throughput TCR immunosequencing, statistical association of individual TCRs with disease status, and machine learning were combined to predict cytomegalovirus infection status. Of the roughly 410 genotyped donors, approximately 81% were placed in the genetic ancestry cluster associated with self-reported Caucasian donors. HLA typing covered class I and class II loci at four-digit resolution. The study aimed to test whether cataloging public T cell receptors could reveal signatures of past pathogen exposure. Donor age, sex, ethnicity and CMV serostatus were compiled alongside the repertoire data. The study profiled the T cell repertoires of around 700 subjects by immunosequencing and related them to cytomegalovirus serostatus. Roughly 5 DR-DQ haplotypes were handled as single units for association and clustering because linkage in the cohort was strong. About 280 gigabases of sequencing data and 70 million to 95 million unique TCR sequences made up an early release that covered fewer than 650 HLA-typed donors. On average, about 200,000 unique TCR beta nucleotide sequences were sequenced per donor among 398 genotyped donors of the cohort, with 15% to 20% of those sequences being non-productive. In addition to the first cohort of 500 to 850 subjects, a separate validation cohort of 120 different subjects was used. Rather than drawing on any new phenotypic data, the later analysis identified candidate immune exposures from TCR beta sequences and the way those sequences occurred across donors.

Results the study describes overall, beyond this receptor: For the cohort, immune exposure information was limited to CMV serostatus. When HLA alleles, especially DR and DQ, strongly co-occurred, attributing TCR associations to individual alleles was difficult. The sequencing pipeline was judged likely to have produced a cluster of highly shared sequence variants as a technical artifact. The study gave a list of roughly 150 TCR beta chains associated with cytomegalovirus. Most TCR sequences were seen in very few donors, while some public TCRs were found in many individuals. Linkage disequilibrium might explain the correlated functional status among segregating V segments, but an unknown experimental factor could not be excluded. According to a later genetic analysis, donors in an Asian-associated ancestry cluster had fewer N-insertions in productive TCRs than the approximately 650-donor mean. A later analysis found that HLA-associated TCR beta chains were more clonally expanded and had lower generation probabilities than equally common non-associated chains. A few of the identified cytomegalovirus-associated TCR beta chains were confirmed in vitro to be specific for cytomegalovirus antigens. In an earlier analysis of 450 to 750 of the donors, most TCR beta V segments appeared in productive rearrangements about 87% or about 30% of the time, broadly matching IMGT annotations. The earlier analysis of approximately 590 of the donors excluded 15 to 20 rarely observed V segments, including chromosome 9 orphons, because counts were too low. A later analysis associated some 17,000 TCR beta sequences with specific HLA alleles at a false discovery rate of 0.05. Only TCR beta chains were sequenced in this cohort, and the absence of alpha or paired-chain data limited detectable features. In both the original and validation cohorts, the classifier was reported to diagnose cytomegalovirus status with high specificity and sensitivity. According to the authors, the approach could potentially be generalized to other disease states and immunological phenotypes. A later genetic analysis associated a missense DCLRE1C variant with V-gene and J-gene trimming of TCR beta chains, and an independent cohort replicated the association. The 87-base-pair reads could not distinguish some IMGT-functional V segments, including TRBV6-2 and TRBV6-3, so those segments were excluded. HLA typing was unavailable for some donors at each locus, so association tests used only the typed subset. A later analysis found that most CMV-associated TCR beta chains appeared HLA-restricted, with HLA associations seemingly driven largely by CMV exposure. The presence/absence analyses assumed that sequencing depth was roughly uniform across donors, and that assumption may not be true. In a later analysis, the rate of TCR association differed among HLA loci, with DRB1 alleles having the most associated TCRs and HLA-C alleles having the fewest. In a later analysis, several top co-occurrence clusters were reported to appear linked to parvovirus B19, influenza, CMV and Epstein-Barr virus. A further reported finding was that TCR beta sequences accurately predicted the HLA-A and HLA-B alleles for most subjects in the first cohort.

The sample was PBMCs. The V gene is TRBV30 and the J gene is TRBJ1-1, with the D gene not clear enough to name. This TCR derives from a woman in her thirties or forties in good health and CMV-seropositive. The CDR3 in this case is CAWSTRTLNTEAFF. The DNA sequence is as follows: TGTGCCTGGAGTACTAGGACTTTGAACACTGAAGCTTTCTTT. The full variable domain, with segments outside the CDR3 supplied by the reference TRBV30 and TRBJ1-1 proteins, appears as SQTIHQWPATLVQPVGSPLSLECTVEGTSNPNLYWYRQAAGRGLQLLFYSVGIGQISSEVPQNLSASRPQDRQFILSSKKLLLSDSGFYLCAWSTRTLNTEAFFGQGTRLTVV.